A selection of T cell receptor beta chains follows, all from one sample in a study of cytomegalovirus exposure and HLA in healthy donors. The assay was immunoSEQ multiplex PCR, and TCRdb's table has in-frame clones only and misses some. Among 150,000 to 180,000 clones listed, around 70% were seen once. Sequencing used PBMCs. Receptors were obtained from a man aged 25 to 40 in good health and CMV-seronegative. Each CDR3 is given with its conserved first and last residue. D genes are given only for firm matches. Clone size is stated in some rows and not others, as once, few, many or a class when expanded.

D: -; V: TRBV20-1; J: TRBJ2-5; size: -; CDR3: CSAARETQYF; DNA: TGCAGTGCAGCCCGGGAGACCCAGTACTTC
D: -; V: TRBV7-2; J: TRBJ2-3; size: few; CDR3: CASSRRQASTDTQYF; DNA: TGTGCCAGCAGCCGTCGACAGGCTAGCACAGATACGCAGTATTTT
D: TRBD1; V: TRBV28; J: TRBJ2-1; size: -; CDR3: CASRYGYRGANEQFF; DNA: TGTGCCAGCCGCTACGGTTACAGGGGAGCCAATGAGCAGTTCTTC
D: TRBD1; V: TRBV7-9; J: TRBJ2-1; size: -; CDR3: CASSPLTGPSYNEQFF; DNA: TGTGCCAGCAGCCCCCTGACAGGGCCCTCCTACAATGAGCAGTTCTTC
D: -; V: TRBV5-6; J: TRBJ2-7; size: few; CDR3: CASSQDWKDEQYF; DNA: TGTGCCAGCAGCCAGGATTGGAAAGACGAGCAGTACTTC
D: TRBD1; V: TRBV27; J: TRBJ2-5; size: -; CDR3: CASRKQGPETQYF; DNA: TGTGCCAGCAGGAAACAGGGGCCGGAGACCCAGTACTTC
D: TRBD2; V: TRBV27; J: TRBJ2-7; size: -; CDR3: CASSITSGGDEQYF; DNA: TGTGCCAGCAGCATAACTAGCGGGGGAGACGAGCAGTACTTC
D: -; V: TRBV13; J: TRBJ2-7; size: -; CDR3: CASSLEQGVADEQYF; DNA: TGTGCCAGCAGCTTAGAGCAGGGCGTTGCGGACGAGCAGTACTTC
D: TRBD1; V: TRBV6-5; J: TRBJ1-2; size: -; CDR3: CASSSPGQGGGYTF; DNA: TGTGCCAGCAGTTCACCGGGACAGGGGGGTGGCTACACCTTC
D: -; V: TRBV5-1; J: TRBJ1-1; size: once; CDR3: CASRSEGGNTEAFF; DNA: TGCGCCAGCAGGTCGGAAGGGGGGAACACTGAAGCTTTCTTT
D: TRBD1; V: TRBV7-2; J: TRBJ2-2; size: -; CDR3: CASRPQGLSGELFF; DNA: TGTGCCAGCAGGCCACAGGGGTTGTCCGGGGAGCTGTTTTTT
D: -; V: TRBV13; J: TRBJ2-4; size: few; CDR3: CASSSTHQGNIQYF; DNA: TGTGCCAGCAGCTCAACACATCAGGGAAACATTCAGTACTTC
D: TRBD1; V: TRBV19; J: TRBJ2-3; size: -; CDR3: CASSTLLTGADTQYF; DNA: TGTGCCAGTAGTACCCTCTTGACAGGGGCAGATACGCAGTATTTT
D: -; V: TRBV27; J: TRBJ1-2; size: -; CDR3: CASSRVPNYGYTF; DNA: TGTGCCAGCAGTCGGGTCCCAAACTATGGCTACACCTTC
D: TRBD1; V: TRBV2; J: TRBJ1-2; size: -; CDR3: CASRDRATNYGYTF; DNA: TGTGCCAGCAGAGACAGGGCGACTAACTATGGCTACACCTTC
D: -; V: TRBV19; J: TRBJ1-2; size: -; CDR3: CASSGTPTNYGYTF; DNA: TGTGCCAGTAGTGGGACTCCCACTAACTATGGCTACACCTTC
D: TRBD2; V: TRBV6-1; J: TRBJ2-7; size: -; CDR3: CASSEGSLAVYEQYF; DNA: TGTGCCAGCAGTGAAGGCAGCCTAGCGGTTTACGAGCAGTACTTC
D: -; V: TRBV13; J: TRBJ2-2; size: -; CDR3: CASSLGQGNTGELFF; DNA: TGTGCCAGCAGCTTAGGCCAGGGGAACACCGGGGAGCTGTTTTTT
D: -; V: TRBV7-6; J: TRBJ2-2; size: -; CDR3: CASSSPTGELFF; DNA: TGTGCCAGCAGCAGCCCCACCGGGGAGCTGTTTTTT
D: TRBD1; V: TRBV19; J: TRBJ1-4; size: -; CDR3: CASRGTDFLNEKLFF; DNA: TGTGCCAGTAGAGGGACAGACTTCCTTAATGAAAAACTGTTTTTT
D: -; V: TRBV6-4; J: TRBJ1-4; size: -; CDR3: CASNPRGGATNEKLFF; DNA: TGTGCCAGCAACCCCCGGGGTGGTGCAACTAATGAAAAACTGTTTTTT
D: -; V: TRBV28; J: TRBJ1-5; size: -; CDR3: CASSHKDWKNQPQHF; DNA: TGTGCCAGCAGTCACAAGGACTGGAAGAATCAGCCCCAGCATTTT
D: TRBD1; V: TRBV14; J: TRBJ1-2; size: -; CDR3: CASSQETGSYGYTF; DNA: TGTGCCAGCAGCCAAGAGACAGGGAGCTATGGCTACACCTTC
D: TRBD2; V: TRBV19; J: TRBJ2-1; size: -; CDR3: CASSMPGLAGFNEQFF; DNA: TGTGCCAGTAGTATGCCGGGACTAGCGGGGTTTAATGAGCAGTTCTTC
D: -; V: TRBV19; J: TRBJ2-2; size: -; CDR3: CASSIQRGDGELFF; DNA: TGTGCCAGTAGTATACAACGGGGAGACGGGGAGCTGTTTTTT
D: -; V: TRBV19; J: TRBJ1-2; size: -; CDR3: CASSMYGTRTGYGYTF; DNA: TGTGCCAGTAGTATGTATGGAACCCGAACAGGGTATGGCTACACCTTC
D: -; V: TRBV28; J: TRBJ2-7; size: -; CDR3: CASKIPGPYEQYF; DNA: TGTGCCAGCAAGATTCCAGGGCCCTACGAGCAGTACTTC
D: -; V: TRBV9; J: TRBJ1-4; size: -; CDR3: CASSVAATNEKLFF; DNA: TGTGCCAGCAGCGTAGCAGCAACTAATGAAAAACTGTTTTTT
D: -; V: TRBV15; J: TRBJ2-5; size: few; CDR3: CATSRDSGETQYF; DNA: TGTGCCACCAGCAGAGATAGTGGAGAGACCCAGTACTTC
D: TRBD1; V: TRBV9; J: TRBJ2-1; size: -; CDR3: CASSLLDRGSHNEQFF; DNA: TGTGCCAGCAGCCTCCTAGACAGGGGTAGTCACAATGAGCAGTTCTTC
D: -; V: TRBV7-3; J: TRBJ2-2; size: -; CDR3: CASSLKAGWDSAGELFF; DNA: TGTGCCAGCAGCTTAAAGGCAGGGTGGGATTCAGCCGGGGAGCTGTTTTTT
D: -; V: TRBV7-9; J: TRBJ1-3; size: -; CDR3: CSSSWPGAGNTIYF; DNA: TGTTCCAGCAGCTGGCCGGGAGCGGGAAACACCATATATTTT
D: TRBD1; V: TRBV4-3; J: TRBJ1-2; size: -; CDR3: CASSQETGTLYGYTF; DNA: TGCGCCAGCAGCCAAGAGACAGGGACTTTGTATGGCTACACCTTC
D: -; V: TRBV19; J: TRBJ1-6; size: -; CDR3: CASSLVVVDSPLHF; DNA: TGTGCCAGTAGTCTCGTAGTAGTAGATTCACCCCTCCACTTT
D: TRBD1; V: TRBV25-1; J: TRBJ2-7; size: -; CDR3: CASSAPGTAYEQYF; DNA: TGTGCCAGCAGTGCCCCCGGGACAGCCTACGAGCAGTACTTC
D: -; V: TRBV7-6; J: TRBJ2-7; size: -; CDR3: CASSFEQGSGEQYF; DNA: TGTGCCAGCAGCTTTGAACAGGGCTCGGGCGAGCAGTACTTC
D: -; V: TRBV15; J: TRBJ2-7; size: -; CDR3: CATSRDPGKTYEQYF; DNA: TGTGCCACCAGCAGAGATCCAGGGAAGACCTACGAGCAGTACTTC
D: TRBD1; V: TRBV6-4; J: TRBJ2-7; size: -; CDR3: CASRTGDEQYF; DNA: TGTGCCAGCAGAACAGGGGACGAGCAGTACTTC
D: -; V: TRBV27; J: TRBJ2-3; size: -; CDR3: CASSLLATPGLRTDTQYF; DNA: TGTGCCAGCAGTTTATTAGCGACCCCGGGTCTTAGGACAGATACGCAGTATTTT
D: -; V: TRBV14; J: TRBJ1-1; size: few; CDR3: CASSQDLPGQTANMNTEAFF; DNA: TGTGCCAGCAGCCAAGATCTCCCCGGCCAGACAGCCAATATGAACACTGAAGCTTTCTTT
D: -; V: TRBV28; J: TRBJ1-5; size: -; CDR3: CASKSTVNQPQHF; DNA: TGTGCCAGCAAATCGACAGTGAATCAGCCCCAGCATTTT
D: -; V: TRBV7-8; J: TRBJ1-2; size: few; CDR3: CASSLGRGSGYTF; DNA: TGTGCCAGCAGCTTAGGGAGAGGGAGTGGCTACACCTTC
D: -; V: TRBV25-1; J: TRBJ2-3; size: -; CDR3: CASSEVAGRSTDTQYF; DNA: TGTGCCAGCAGTGAGGTGGCGGGGAGATCGACGGATACGCAGTATTTT
D: -; V: TRBV2; J: TRBJ1-3; size: -; CDR3: CASSDSEAGNSGNTIYF; DNA: TGTGCCAGCAGTGATTCGGAGGCCGGCAACTCTGGAAACACCATATATTTT
D: -; V: TRBV18; J: TRBJ1-1; size: -; CDR3: CASSPGLNTEAFF; DNA: TGTGCCAGCTCACCCGGGTTGAACACTGAAGCTTTCTTT